The TCR beta chain described here comes from a study of CD8+CD57+ T cells in acquired aplastic anemia. Patients selected for sequencing had displayed CD8+CD57+ cell expansion by flow cytometry. Among the patients, none had received any therapy at the time of blood sampling. According to the study, genomic DNA was the template for TCR beta VDJ and CDR3 profiling. TCRdb recomputed calls from the reads with MiXCR, one row per CDR3 protein. This sample carries roughly 93,000 distinct CDR3 sequences, around 68% of them seen once, and the ten largest clones take less than 75%. The CDR3 is 13 residues long. Trimming left V 0 bases short and J 4 bases short, with 5 bases between. Germline-derived CDR1 and CDR2 are SGHVS and FNYEAQ.

The chain uses TRBV7-6 and TRBJ2-3; D not resolved. The receptor was isolated from a human donor with aplastic anemia. Sequencing was done on a sample of sorted CD4+, CD8+, or CD8+CD57+ T cells (not recorded which) from PBMCs. The CDR3 DNA reads as TGTGCCAGCAGCTTAGCTATCCCAGATACGCAGTATTTT. It yields the protein CASSLAIPDTQYF.